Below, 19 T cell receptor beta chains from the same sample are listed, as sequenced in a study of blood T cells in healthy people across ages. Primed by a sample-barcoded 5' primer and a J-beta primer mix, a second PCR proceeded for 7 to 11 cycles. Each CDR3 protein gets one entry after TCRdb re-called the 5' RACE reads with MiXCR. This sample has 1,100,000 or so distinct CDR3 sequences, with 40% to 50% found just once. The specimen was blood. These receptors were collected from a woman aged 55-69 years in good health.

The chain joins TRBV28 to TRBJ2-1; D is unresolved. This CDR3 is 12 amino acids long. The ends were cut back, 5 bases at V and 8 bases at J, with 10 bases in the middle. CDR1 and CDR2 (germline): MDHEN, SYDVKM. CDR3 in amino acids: CASSPYHDEQFF. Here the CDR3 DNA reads TGTGCCAGCAGTCCGTACCACGATGAGCAGTTCTTC. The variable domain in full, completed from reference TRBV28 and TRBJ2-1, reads DVKVTQSSRYLVKRTGEKVFLECVQDMDHENMFWYRQDPGLGLRLIYFSYDVKMKEKGDIPEGYSVSREKKERFSLILESASTNQTSMYLCASSPYHDEQFFGPGTRLTVL.

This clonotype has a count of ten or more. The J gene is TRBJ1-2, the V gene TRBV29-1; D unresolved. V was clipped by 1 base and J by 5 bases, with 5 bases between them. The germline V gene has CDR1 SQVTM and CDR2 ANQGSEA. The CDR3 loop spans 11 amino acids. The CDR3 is CSVEVRYGYTF. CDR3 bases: TGCAGCGTTGAAGTTAGATATGGCTACACCTTC.

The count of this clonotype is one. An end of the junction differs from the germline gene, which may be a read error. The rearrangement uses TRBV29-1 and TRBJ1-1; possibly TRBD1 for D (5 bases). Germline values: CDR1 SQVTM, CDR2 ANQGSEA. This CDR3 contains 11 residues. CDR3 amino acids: CSVVAGTVAFF. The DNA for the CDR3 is TGCAGCGTTGTGGCCGGGACTGTAGCTTTCTTT.

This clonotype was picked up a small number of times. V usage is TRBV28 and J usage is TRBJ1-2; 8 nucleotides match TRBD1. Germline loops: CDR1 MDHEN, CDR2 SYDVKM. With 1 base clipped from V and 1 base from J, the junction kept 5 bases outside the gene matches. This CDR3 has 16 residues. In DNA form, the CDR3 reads TGTGCCAGCAGTTTATTTACAGGGGGGATTAACTATGGCTACACCTTC. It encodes CASSLFTGGINYGYTF.

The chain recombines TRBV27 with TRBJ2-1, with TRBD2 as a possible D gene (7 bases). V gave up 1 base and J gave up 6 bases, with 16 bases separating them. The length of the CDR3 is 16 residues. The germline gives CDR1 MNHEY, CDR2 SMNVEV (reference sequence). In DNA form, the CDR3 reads TGTGCCAGCAGTTTATGGGGCGGGGGCGGGTCCAATGAGCAGTTCTTC. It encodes CASSLWGGGGSNEQFF.

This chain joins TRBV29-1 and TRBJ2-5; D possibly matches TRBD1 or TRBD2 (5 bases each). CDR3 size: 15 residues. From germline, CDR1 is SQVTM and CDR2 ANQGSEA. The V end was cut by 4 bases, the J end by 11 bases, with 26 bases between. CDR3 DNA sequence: TGCAGCGTTGTAAAGGCAGGGAGATCCTACAATGAGCAGTACTTC. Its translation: CSVVKAGRSYNEQYF.

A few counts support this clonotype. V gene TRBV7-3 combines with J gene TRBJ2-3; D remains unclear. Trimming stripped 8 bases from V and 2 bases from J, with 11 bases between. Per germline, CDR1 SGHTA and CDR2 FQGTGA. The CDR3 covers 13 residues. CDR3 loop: CASGVGSTDTQYF. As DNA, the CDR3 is TGTGCCAGCGGCGTAGGGTCCACAGATACGCAGTATTTT. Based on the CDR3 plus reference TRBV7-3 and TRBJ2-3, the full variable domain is GAGVSQTPSNKVTEKGKYVELRCDPISGHTALYWYRQSLGQGPEFLIYFQGTGAADDSGLPNDRFFAVRPEGSVSTLKIQRTERGDSAVYLCASGVGSTDTQYFGPGTRLTVL.

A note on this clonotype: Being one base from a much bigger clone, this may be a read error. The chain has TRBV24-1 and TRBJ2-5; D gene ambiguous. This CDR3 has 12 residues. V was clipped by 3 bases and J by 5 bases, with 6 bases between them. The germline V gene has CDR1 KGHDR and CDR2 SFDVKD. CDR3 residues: CATSDVGETQYF. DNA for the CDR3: TGTGCCACCAGTGATGTCGGGGAGACCCAGTACTTC.

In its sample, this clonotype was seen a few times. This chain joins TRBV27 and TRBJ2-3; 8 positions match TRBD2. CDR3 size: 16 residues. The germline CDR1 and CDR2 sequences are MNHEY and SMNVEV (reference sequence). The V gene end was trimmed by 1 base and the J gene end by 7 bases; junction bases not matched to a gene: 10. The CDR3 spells CASSLFGIAGRHTQYF. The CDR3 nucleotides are TGTGCCAGCAGTTTATTTGGGATAGCGGGACGTCATACGCAGTATTTT.

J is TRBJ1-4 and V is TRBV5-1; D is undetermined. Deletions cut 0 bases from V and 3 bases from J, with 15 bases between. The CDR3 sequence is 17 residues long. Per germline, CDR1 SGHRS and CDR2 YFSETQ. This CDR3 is CASSLVDPRQANEKLFF. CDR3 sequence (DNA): TGCGCCAGCAGCTTGGTTGACCCGCGGCAAGCTAATGAAAAACTGTTTTTT.

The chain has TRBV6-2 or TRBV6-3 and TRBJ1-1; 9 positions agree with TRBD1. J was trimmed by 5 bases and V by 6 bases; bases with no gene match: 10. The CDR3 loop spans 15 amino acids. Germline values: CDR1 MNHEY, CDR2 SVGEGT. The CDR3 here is CASSDPGTGKTEAFF. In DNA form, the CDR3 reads TGTGCCAGCAGCGACCCCGGGACAGGGAAGACTGAAGCTTTCTTT.

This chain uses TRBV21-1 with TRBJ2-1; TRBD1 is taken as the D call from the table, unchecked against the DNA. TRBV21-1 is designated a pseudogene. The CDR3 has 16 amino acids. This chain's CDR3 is CASSHHRGSSYNEQFF. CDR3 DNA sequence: TGTGCCAGCAGCCATCACAGGGGGAGCTCCTACAATGAGCAGTTCTTC.

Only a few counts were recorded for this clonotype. The CDR3 DNA sequence: TGCAGCGGCAGACAGGGGGCGGGGGAGACCCAGTACTTC. Translating gives CSGRQGAGETQYF. The chain joins TRBV29-1 to TRBJ2-5, with TRBD1 identical over 10 bases. CDR3 length: 13 amino acids. Germline V gene data show CDR1 as SQVTM and CDR2 as ANQGSEA. V shed 7 bases, J shed 5 bases, and the junction held 7 bases outside the gene matches. Using reference TRBV29-1 and TRBJ2-5 for the parts outside the CDR3, the full variable domain is SAVISQKPSRDICQRGTSLTIQCQVDSQVTMMFWYRQQPGQSLTLIATANQGSEATYESGFVIDKFPISRPNLTFSTLTVSNMSPEDSSIYLCSGRQGAGETQYFGPGTRLLVL.

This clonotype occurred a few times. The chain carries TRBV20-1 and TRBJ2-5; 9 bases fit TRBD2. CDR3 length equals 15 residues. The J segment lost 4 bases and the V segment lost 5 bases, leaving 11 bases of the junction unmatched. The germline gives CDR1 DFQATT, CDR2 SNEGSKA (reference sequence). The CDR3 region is CSAQTSGPVGETQYF. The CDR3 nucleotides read TGCAGTGCTCAGACTAGCGGCCCTGTGGGAGAGACCCAGTACTTC.

The CDR3 region is CASSEGQVPYNEQFF. CDR3 coding DNA: TGTGCCAGCAGTGAGGGACAGGTACCCTACAATGAGCAGTTCTTC. The chain employs TRBV25-1 and TRBJ2-1; TRBD1 matches at 8 bases. Germline trimming cut 3 bases from V and 2 bases from J; bases unmatched to any gene: 3. Germline lookup yields CDR1 MGHDK and CDR2 SYGVNS. This CDR3 spans 15 amino acids.

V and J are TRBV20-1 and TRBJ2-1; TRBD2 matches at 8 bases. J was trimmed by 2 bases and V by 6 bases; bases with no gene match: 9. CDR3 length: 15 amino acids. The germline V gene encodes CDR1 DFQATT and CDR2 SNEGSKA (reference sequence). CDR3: CSAPPAGATYNEQFF. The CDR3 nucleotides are TGCAGTGCCCCTCCAGCGGGAGCTACCTACAATGAGCAGTTCTTC.

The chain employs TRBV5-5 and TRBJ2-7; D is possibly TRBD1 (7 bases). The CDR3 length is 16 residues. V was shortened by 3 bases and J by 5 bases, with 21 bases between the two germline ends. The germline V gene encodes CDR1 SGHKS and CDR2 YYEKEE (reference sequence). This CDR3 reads CASSSRGAGNFNEQYF. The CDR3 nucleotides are TGTGCCAGCAGCTCCAGGGGGGCAGGGAACTTCAACGAGCAGTACTTC.

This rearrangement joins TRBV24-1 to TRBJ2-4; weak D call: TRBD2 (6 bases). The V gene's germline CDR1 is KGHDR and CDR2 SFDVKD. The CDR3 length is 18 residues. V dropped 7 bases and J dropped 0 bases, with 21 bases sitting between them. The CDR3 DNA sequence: TGTGCCACCAGCCAGAGGCGGGACTCAGCGCTAGCCAAAAACATTCAGTACTTC. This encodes CATSQRRDSALAKNIQYF.

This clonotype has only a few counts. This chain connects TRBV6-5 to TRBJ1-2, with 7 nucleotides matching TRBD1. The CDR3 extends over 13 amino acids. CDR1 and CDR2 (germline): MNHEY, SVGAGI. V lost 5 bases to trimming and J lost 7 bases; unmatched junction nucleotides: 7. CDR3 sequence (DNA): TGTGCCAGCAGTCCCAACAGGGGCATTGGCTACACCTTC. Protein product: CASSPNRGIGYTF.